This T cell receptor beta chain was captured by sequencing in a study of regulatory T cells in long-lasting Graves disease. The germline V gene has CDR1 SNHLY and CDR2 FYNNEI. CDR3 length equals 14 residues. The germline V and J ends were trimmed by 5 bases and 1 base, with 9 bases remaining between them. Arm-PCR of CDR3 regions and iRepertoire HTBI primers were the basis on which TCR beta libraries were built. TCRdb re-derived calls from the multiplex PCR reads in MiXCR, one entry per CDR3 protein. Among 580,000 or so distinct CDR3 sequences listed, about 16% were seen once. The sample holds many counts of this clonotype. Time point described: newly diagnosed GD, antithyroid drugs for less than 3 months. The TCR library was made from RNA extracted from PBMCs. Another study also made use of these data, one on T cells in Graves' hyperthyroidism and ophthalmopathy. That source adds: Orbital computed tomography, thyroid ultrasound, serum thyroxine and TRAb, and clinical symptoms together informed the diagnoses.

This chain uses TRBV2 with TRBJ1-5, with a weak D call TRBD1 (5 bases). Sequencing used peripheral blood mononuclear cells (PBMCs), obtained at new diagnosis, from a patient treated with antithyroid drugs. This clonotype was obtained from a man in his late teens or twenties with Graves disease. The CDR3 protein is CASSNDRSNQPQHF. The DNA of the CDR3 is TGTGCCAGCAGTAATGACAGAAGCAATCAGCCCCAGCATTTT.